This TCR beta chain comes out of a study of graft-versus-host responses after intestinal transplantation. Across the whole study: Grafts were multivisceral, liver-intestinal, or isolated intestinal. For approximately three years after anti-thymocyte globulin induction, all recipients took tacrolimus and steroids.

TCRdb's copy holds only in-frame clones and misses some; the assay was immunoSEQ multiplex PCR. The table includes under 90,000 clones, approximately 90% detected once. A note on this clone: Its antigen remains unidentified.

General study results and limits: Recipient bone marrow held GvH clones, some seen earlier in ileum or blood. Within the allografts of patients who had graft-donor T cell macrochimerism, graft-versus-host to host-versus-graft clonal ratios were high.

Unmatched junction bases numbered 2, after V lost 6 bases and J lost 1 base. The CDR3 is 14 amino acids. Germline-derived CDR1 and CDR2 are MNHNY and SVGAGI (reference sequence). The source was unstimulated CD4+ T cells sorted from spleen or lymph node cells, collected before transplant. The chain carries TRBV6-6 and TRBJ1-5; 8 nucleotides match TRBD1. This TCR came from a human donor who was the organ donor for an intestinal transplant. CDR3: CASRDRVSNQPQHF. In DNA, the CDR3 is TGTGCCAGCAGGGACAGGGTGAGCAATCAGCCCCAGCATTTT.